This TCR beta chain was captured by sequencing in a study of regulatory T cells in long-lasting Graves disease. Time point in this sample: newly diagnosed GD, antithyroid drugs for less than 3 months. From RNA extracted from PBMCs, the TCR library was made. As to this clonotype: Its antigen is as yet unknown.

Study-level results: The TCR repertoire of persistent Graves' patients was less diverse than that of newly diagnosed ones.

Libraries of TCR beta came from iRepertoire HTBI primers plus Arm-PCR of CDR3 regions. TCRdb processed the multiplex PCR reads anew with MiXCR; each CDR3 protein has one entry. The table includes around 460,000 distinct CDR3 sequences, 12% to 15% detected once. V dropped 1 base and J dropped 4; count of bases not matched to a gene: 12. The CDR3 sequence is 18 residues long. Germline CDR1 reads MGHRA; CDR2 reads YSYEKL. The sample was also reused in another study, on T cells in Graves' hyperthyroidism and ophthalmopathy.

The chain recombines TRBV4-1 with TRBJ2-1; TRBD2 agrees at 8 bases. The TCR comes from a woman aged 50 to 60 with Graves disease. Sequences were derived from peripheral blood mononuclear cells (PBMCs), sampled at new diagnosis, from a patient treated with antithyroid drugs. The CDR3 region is CASSQASAGVDLYNEQFF. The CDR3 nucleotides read TGCGCCAGCAGCCAAGCTTCAGCGGGAGTTGACCTATACAATGAGCAGTTCTTC.